This TCR beta chain was observed in a study of T-cell reconstitution after alpha-beta-depleted transplantation in children. Overall study findings and caveats: At around two months after transplant, the alpha-beta T cells were reportedly derived from several hundred expanded clones that came from non-depleted graft cells. Some patients' high day-60 TCRbeta diversity was attributed to recipient cells surviving conditioning. Most T-cell counts and diversity one year after the transplant came from T cells that were newly produced.

Unique molecular identifiers were used in preparing the TCRbeta library. TCRdb reprocessed the PCR reads via MiXCR and lists one record per CDR3 protein. Seen here are a few hundred thousand distinct CDR3 sequences, 10% observed once, and the top ten hold over 6%. The table lists this clonotype with many counts. What it recognizes is unknown. The length of the CDR3 is 15 residues. Germline assignment: CDR1 SGHRS and CDR2 YFSETQ. The J segment lost 2 bases and the V segment lost 3 bases, leaving 7 bases of the junction unmatched. This receptor was taken from a boy in the first two years of life with acute myeloid leukemia, due to receive a stem cell transplant. The sequencing used PBMCs, collected before TCRalphabeta/CD19-depleted stem cell transplant. The chain uses TRBV5-1 and TRBJ1-1, with 7 nucleotides matching TRBD1. In nucleotides, the CDR3 is TGCGCCAGCAGCTGGGACAGCTCAAAAAACACTGAAGCTTTCTTT. Amino acid sequence: CASSWDSSKNTEAFF.